This T cell receptor (beta chain) was identified during a study of T-cell memory formation after mild COVID-19. The study's findings and limits: Pre-infection memory showed some responding clones, and this suggested that cross-reactive memory joined.

There are 12 residues in the CDR3. V lost 5 bases and J lost 15, with 17 bases in between. From 5'RACE with constant-segment primers came TCR alpha and TCR beta cDNA libraries that carried sample barcodes and UMIs. TCRdb fed the 5' RACE reads into MiXCR, producing one record per CDR3 protein. The sample contains approximately 490,000 distinct CDR3 sequences, around 20% of which appear only once. This clonotype turned up a few times. Its antigen remains unknown. The clonotype originates from an adult woman who had mild COVID-19 (a few samples of this study predate the infection). Cell type and time point are not known. The genes are TRBV12-3 or TRBV12-4 and TRBJ2-1, with a tentative D call TRBD1 (6 bases). The sequencing input was PBMCs or a T cell subset sorted from them (not recorded which). The CDR3 protein is CASSPSQGRRFF. The CDR3 bases are TGTGCCAGCAGTCCCTCACAGGGACGAAGGTTCTTC.